This TCR beta chain appears in the sequencing data of a study of PD-1 blockade in classical Hodgkin lymphoma. Study results and caveats: Diversity similar to that of newly diagnosed patients was seen at baseline in complete responders. CD4+ TCR diversity rose significantly by C4D1, and CD8+ TCR diversity did not.

Germline CDR1 MGHRA, CDR2 YSYEKL. This CDR3 comprises 18 residues. V was pared by 4 bases and J by 0 bases, with 19 bases between. Some clones are missing from TCRdb's copy, which holds only in-frame ones; the method was immunoSEQ multiplex PCR. The sample records 120,000 to 150,000 clones, nearly 80% being singletons. There was relapse after autologous stem cell transplantation in every patient, and there was variation in brentuximab vedotin exposure. The patients, who had relapsed/refractory classical Hodgkin lymphoma, achieved best responses of complete response, partial response or progressive disease. A remark on this clone: The antigen is undetermined.

The TCR comes from a human donor with classical Hodgkin lymphoma. Sequenced here: peripheral blood mononuclear cells (PBMCs), sampled before the second cycle of nivolumab. This chain uses TRBV4-1 with TRBJ1-5; D perhaps matches TRBD1 (5 bases). CDR3 in DNA: TGCGCCAGCAGCCGCCTGCCCAGGGTCCTTTATAGCAATCAGCCCCAGCATTTT. Translation: CASSRLPRVLYSNQPQHF.